This TCR beta chain was profiled in a study of human T cells and chemical hapten exposure. Whole-study results and caveats: The formation of large CDR3 similarity clusters by expanded TCRs significantly exceeded that of controls. No alteration of TCRs above 1 in 1000 frequency was seen with DPC sensitization.

Individual cDNA molecules had unique molecular identifiers attached to them by the library. TCRdb passed the RACE reads through MiXCR, listing each CDR3 protein once. Counted here are tens of thousands of distinct CDR3 sequences, around a third occurring once; the ten biggest clones make up about 9.6%. Time point noted: patch test 1, 2 weeks after DPC sensitization. Treatment noted: therapeutic diphenylcyclopropenone sensitization with weekly scalp DPC. It was unfractionated whole blood from which total RNA was extracted. CDR1 is ENHRY, CDR2 SYGVKD, per germline. The CDR3 loop spans 13 amino acids. The V end was cut by 3 bases, the J end by 2 bases, with 7 bases between. Points on this clonotype: The antigen is undetermined.

This receptor was obtained from a man between 35 and 55 years old with alopecia areata. Some clones in this sample may be carry-over from other donors' samples. Here the sequenced sample was whole blood, taken in connection with sensitization to the hapten diphenylcyclopropenone (DPC). The rearrangement joins TRBV10-3 to TRBJ2-5; unclear D gene. The CDR3 DNA reads as TGTGCCATCAGTGAAAGAGCACAAGAGACCCAGTACTTC. Its protein product is CAISERAQETQYF.